Presented here are 17 T cell receptor beta chains from one specimen sequenced in a study of persistence of HIV-infected CD4 T cells. This nonspecific control used anti-CD3/anti-CD28 bead stimulation of CD4+ T cells. Responding CD4+ T cells were sorted by upregulation of both CD40 ligand and CD69. This was the immunoSEQ version 4 assay in survey mode. Data came from immunoSEQ multiplex PCR; TCRdb stores just in-frame clones and leaves some out. The table lists 40,000 to 45,000 clones, around 92% of them singletons. Antigens of these TCRs are unknown. This sample comprised CD4+ T cells sorted from PBMCs after approximately 19-hour stimulation, obtained from a patient who received antiretroviral therapy. These receptors were taken from an adult man with HIV who was CMV-seropositive.

The chain joins TRBV9 to TRBJ2-2; D tentatively reads TRBD1 or TRBD2 (6 bases each). Germline CDR1 and CDR2: SGDLS and YYNGEE. V gave up 5 bases and J gave up 1 base, with 9 bases separating them. The CDR3 has 14 residues. As DNA, the CDR3 is TGTGCCAGCAGTGAGGGGGGGAACACCGGGGAGCTGTTTTTT. Translated: CASSEGGNTGELFF.

The V call is TRBV12-3 or TRBV12-4, the J call TRBJ2-7, with 11 bases fitting TRBD1. The CDR3 contains 13 residues. V shed 6 bases, J shed 6 bases, and the junction held 4 bases outside the gene matches. The CDR3 here is CASRTGQGGEQYF. The CDR3, as DNA: TGTGCCAGCAGGACGGGACAGGGGGGCGAGCAGTACTTC.

The genes are TRBV9 and TRBJ1-5; D not certain. Germline CDR1 is SGDLS and CDR2 is YYNGEE. V was clipped by 3 bases and J by 1 base, with 8 bases between them. The CDR3 length is 14 residues. The CDR3 region has the DNA TGTGCCAGCAGCGCGGGCGGGAGCAATCAGCCCCAGCATTTT. Protein: CASSAGGSNQPQHF.

The V call is TRBV29-1, the J call TRBJ2-3; 11 nucleotides line up with TRBD2. With 3 bases clipped from V and 3 bases from J, the junction kept 11 bases outside the gene matches. Germline V CDR1 and CDR2: SQVTM, ANQGSEA. CDR3 length: 17 residues. CDR3 DNA sequence: TGCAGCGTTGACCCTTTAACTAGCGGGGGTCATACAGATACGCAGTATTTT. This gives the protein CSVDPLTSGGHTDTQYF.

The V call is TRBV19, the J call TRBJ2-1, with a tentative D call TRBD2 (6 bases). Trimming stripped 5 bases from V and 4 bases from J, with 18 bases between. The CDR3 loop spans 16 amino acids. CDR1 and CDR2 from the germline V gene are LNHDA and SQIVND (reference sequence). CDR3 protein: CASSPSRGGVYNEQFF. CDR3 nucleotides: TGTGCCAGTAGTCCCTCGAGGGGCGGGGTTTACAATGAGCAGTTCTTC. The whole variable domain, remainder taken from reference TRBV19 and TRBJ2-1, is DGGITQSPKYLFRKEGQNVTLSCEQNLNHDAMYWYRQDPGQGLRLIYYSQIVNDFQKGDIAEGYSVSREKKESFPLTVTSAQKNPTAFYLCASSPSRGGVYNEQFFGPGTRLTVL.

The chain uses TRBV18 and TRBJ1-2, with TRBD1 matching 7 bases. CDR3 size: 15 residues. Germline CDR1 and CDR2: KGHSH and LQKENI. V lost 3 bases to trimming and J lost 0 bases; unmatched junction nucleotides: 4. In DNA form, the CDR3 reads TGTGCCAGCTCACCCGGACAGGCCACTAACTATGGCTACACCTTC. Amino acid sequence: CASSPGQATNYGYTF.

The V and J genes are TRBV2 and TRBJ2-2; weak D call: TRBD1 (6 bases). This CDR3 is built from 15 residues. The V end was cut by 7 bases, the J end by 2 bases, with 14 bases between. Germline CDR1 and CDR2: SNHLY and FYNNEI. The CDR3 nucleotides read TGTGCCAGCAATCTTCAGGGGAGAAACACCGGGGAGCTGTTTTTT. It codes for CASNLQGRNTGELFF.

The rearrangement links TRBV24-1 to TRBJ1-1; the D is unclear. CDR3 size: 12 residues. CDR1 is KGHDR and CDR2 is SFDVKD in the germline V gene. Trimming shortened V by 6 bases and J by 1 base, and 5 bases separated the two germline ends. Here the CDR3 reads CATSKGNTEAFF. In DNA form, the CDR3 reads TGTGCCACCAGTAAGGGGAACACTGAAGCTTTCTTT.

With respect to this clone: The identical CDR3 is also encoded by other nucleotide sequences in the sample. The chain links TRBV6-1 to TRBJ1-5; 8 nucleotides agree with TRBD1. CDR3 length equals 14 residues. Germline lookup yields CDR1 MNHNS and CDR2 SASEGT. With V trimmed by 6 bases and J by 3 bases, 4 bases remained unmatched. CDR3 coding DNA: TGTGCCAGCAGCGGACAGGGAAACAATCAGCCCCAGCATTTT. Its translation is CASSGQGNNQPQHF.

The CDR3 loop reads CASTQRGQGAPLWIRVTEAFF. The CDR3, as DNA: TGTGCCAGCACTCAAAGGGGACAGGGGGCTCCGTTATGGATTCGGGTTACTGAAGCTTTCTTT. The gene calls are TRBV14 and TRBJ1-1; 12 bases map to TRBD1. The V segment lost 7 bases and the J segment 5 bases; nucleotides outside the gene matches: 26. The V gene's germline CDR1 is SGHDN and CDR2 FVKESK. The CDR3 has 21 residues. The whole variable domain, remainder taken from reference TRBV14 and TRBJ1-1, is EAGVTQFPSHSVIEKGQTVTLRCDPISGHDNLYWYRRVMGKEIKFLLHFVKESKQDESGMPNNRFLAERTGGTYSTLKVQPAELEDSGVYFCASTQRGQGAPLWIRVTEAFFGQGTRLTVV.

The rearrangement joins TRBV24-1 to TRBJ2-1; 7 nucleotides align to TRBD2. This CDR3 comprises 16 residues. The V and J ends lost 4 bases and 2 bases, in that order; junction bases with no gene match: 7. CDR1 KGHDR and CDR2 SFDVKD come from the germline V gene. Written as DNA, the CDR3 is TGTGCCACCAGTGACCCACGAGCGGGGACCTACAATGAGCAGTTCTTC. This sequence encodes CATSDPRAGTYNEQFF.

CDR3 nucleotide sequence: TGCGCCAGCAGCTTGGGCGATGGGGCTGAAGCTTTCTTT. Residues: CASSLGDGAEAFF. The chain has TRBV5-1 and TRBJ1-1; D uncertain. Looked up from germline, CDR1 is SGHRS and CDR2 is YFSETQ. The CDR3 is made up of 13 amino acids. The ends were cut back, 0 bases at V and 6 bases at J, with 9 bases in the middle.

CDR3 region: CASSDWGTSFENIQYF. The CDR3 DNA reads TGTGCCAGCAGTGATTGGGGGACGTCCTTCGAAAACATTCAGTACTTC. The J gene is TRBJ2-4, the V gene TRBV2, with D perhaps given as TRBD1 or TRBD2 (5 bases each). Germline V lookup: CDR1 SNHLY, CDR2 FYNNEI. The CDR3 covers 16 residues. Trimming removed 3 bases from V and 5 bases from J, with 17 bases in between.

The genes are TRBV5-1 and TRBJ1-2; D remains unclear. From germline, CDR1 is SGHRS and CDR2 YFSETQ. Between the trimmed V and J ends, which lost 4 bases and 6 bases, there was a span of 13 bases. The length of the CDR3 is 13 residues. CDR3 residues: CASSLGGINGYTF. Here the CDR3 DNA reads TGCGCCAGCAGCCTTGGAGGGATCAATGGCTACACCTTC.

The chain combines TRBV5-1 with TRBJ2-3; D is perhaps TRBD2 (7 bases). This CDR3 is built from 16 residues. Germline CDR1 and CDR2: SGHRS and YFSETQ. V was clipped by 0 bases and J by 2 bases, with 13 bases between them. DNA of the CDR3: TGCGCCAGCAGCTTGGTAGGGGGGGACATCACAGATACGCAGTATTTT. Its protein product is CASSLVGGDITDTQYF.

The V gene is TRBV4-1, the J gene TRBJ1-6, with unresolved D. The V end was cut by 1 base, the J end by 0 bases, with 10 bases between. CDR1 is MGHRA, CDR2 YSYEKL, per germline. CDR3 length equals 17 residues. The CDR3 nucleotides are TGCGCCAGCAGCCAAGCAAGGGAAAGCTCCTATAATTCACCCCTCCACTTT. Protein: CASSQARESSYNSPLHF.

In its sample, this clone was seen once. J is TRBJ2-4 and V is TRBV5-1; 12 nucleotides agree with TRBD1. Germline V gives CDR1 SGHRS, CDR2 YFSETQ. V trimming: 5 bases; J trimming: 7 bases; junction bases outside the gene matches: 4. The CDR3 is 14 residues long. The CDR3, as DNA: TGCGCCAGCAGGGGGACAGGGGGCGAGAACATTCAGTACTTC. Its protein product is CASRGTGGENIQYF.